This T cell receptor beta chain was sequenced during a study of PD-1 blockade in classical Hodgkin lymphoma. Study in general: Patients had nivolumab dosed at 3 mg/kg, delivered intravenously every 2 weeks. Whole-study results and caveats: Newly diagnosed patients had diversity similar to the baseline diversity of complete responders. Repertoire differences have undefined causes, possibly disease activity or prior therapy. A reduction in baseline TCR diversity was reportedly seen in newly diagnosed patients relative to healthy donors.

There was relapse after autologous stem cell transplantation in every patient, and there was variation in brentuximab vedotin exposure. On this clone itself: Its target is unknown.

Trimming cost V 1 base and J 7 bases, with 8 bases left between them. The CDR3 totals 14 residues. Germline lookup yields CDR1 MNHNS and CDR2 SASEGT. TCRdb's copy holds only in-frame clones and misses some; the assay was immunoSEQ multiplex PCR. This table has 25,000 to 35,000 clones, roughly two thirds appearing once. The starting material was peripheral blood mononuclear cells (PBMCs), obtained before the second cycle of nivolumab. The TCR comes from a human donor with classical Hodgkin lymphoma. The V and J genes are TRBV6-1 and TRBJ1-6; D is uncertain. The CDR3 protein is CASSEGHPNSPLHF. The CDR3 coding sequence is TGTGCCAGCAGTGAAGGCCACCCAAATTCACCCCTCCACTTT.